The 32 T cell receptor beta chains reported below all come from one sample, sequenced in a study of cytomegalovirus exposure and HLA in healthy donors. Vbeta (60) and Jbeta (13) primers were used in the PCR. Repertoires were generated with immunoSEQ multiplex PCR, while TCRdb's copy carries only in-frame clones and drops some. This table has about 150,000 clones, under 70% appearing once. The specimen was PBMCs. Receptors were obtained from a woman between 25 and 40 years old in good health and CMV-seropositive.

The CDR3 nucleotides read TGTGCCAGCAGCTCGGAGACTAGCGGGATCCAAGAGACCCAGTACTTC. Encoded protein: CASSSETSGIQETQYF. This rearrangement joins TRBV5-6 to TRBJ2-5; 11 bases align to TRBD2. CDR1 and CDR2 from the germline V gene are SGHDT and YYEEEE. CDR3 length: 16 amino acids. The V gene end was trimmed by 3 bases and the J gene end by 1 base; junction bases not matched to a gene: 5.

This chain uses TRBV2 with TRBJ2-7; D call uncertain. From germline, CDR1 is SNHLY and CDR2 FYNNEI. Trimming pared 8 bases from V and 3 bases from J, leaving 8 bases between. This CDR3 region has 11 residues. The CDR3 is CASGGIYEQYF. CDR3 DNA sequence: TGTGCCAGCGGCGGCATCTACGAGCAGTACTTC.

V and J are TRBV28 and TRBJ1-2; D perhaps matches TRBD1 (5 bases). The CDR3 sequence is 15 residues long. The germline gives CDR1 MDHEN, CDR2 SYDVKM. V was cut by 6 bases and J by 1 base, with 15 bases left in between. The CDR3 sequence: CASSPTDTLNYGYTF. CDR3 nucleotides: TGTGCCAGCAGCCCGACAGATACCCTTAACTATGGCTACACCTTC.

The V gene is TRBV9, the J gene TRBJ2-1; no definite D call. Germline CDR1 and CDR2: SGDLS and YYNGEE. The CDR3 spans 15 residues. V lost 4 bases and J 6 bases, leaving 17 bases between the germline ends. CDR3 DNA: TGTGCCAGCAGCATGCTAGACGGCCGGGTCAATGAGCAGTTCTTC. This sequence encodes CASSMLDGRVNEQFF.

This clone has only a few counts. The chain combines TRBV28 with TRBJ1-5; tentative D call: TRBD1 (5 bases). Trimming took off 7 bases at V and 3 bases at J, with 13 bases between the two ends. Germline V CDR1 and CDR2: MDHEN, SYDVKM. The CDR3 has 14 residues. The CDR3 DNA follows: TGTGCCAGCATTGAGGGACTTTTCAATCAGCCCCAGCATTTT. This translates into CASIEGLFNQPQHF.

The rearrangement uses TRBV5-1 and TRBJ2-1; 9 bases fit TRBD2. The V segment lost 6 bases and the J segment 2 bases; nucleotides outside the gene matches: 6. This CDR3 comprises 15 residues. Per the germline V gene, CDR1 is SGHRS and CDR2 is YFSETQ. The CDR3 DNA is TGCGCCAGCACTGGCGGGGGGGCCCCCTACAATGAGCAGTTCTTC. This gives the protein CASTGGGAPYNEQFF.

The V call is TRBV9, the J call TRBJ1-5; D unresolved. The CDR3 consists of 13 residues. V lost 4 bases and J 7 bases, leaving 12 bases between the germline ends. The germline V gene has CDR1 SGDLS and CDR2 YYNGEE. The CDR3 here is CASSKREGQPQHF. CDR3 nucleotides: TGTGCCAGCAGCAAAAGGGAGGGACAGCCCCAGCATTTT.

This clone was detected only a few times. The chain recombines TRBV5-1 with TRBJ1-3; D is undetermined. With 4 bases removed from V and 0 bases from J, the gap between germline ends came to 14 bases. The CDR3 covers 16 residues. The germline CDR1 and CDR2 sequences are SGHRS and YFSETQ. CDR3 sequence: CASSTWGGDSGNTIYF. The CDR3 nucleotides are TGCGCCAGCAGCACGTGGGGAGGCGACTCTGGAAACACCATATATTTT.

The chain employs TRBV5-1 and TRBJ2-4; D gene ambiguous. V dropped 1 base and J dropped 8 bases, with 16 bases sitting between them. Per germline, CDR1 SGHRS and CDR2 YFSETQ. The CDR3 totals 15 residues. The CDR3 protein is CASSLNRYEFDIQYF. The CDR3 nucleotides are TGCGCCAGCAGCTTGAACCGGTATGAGTTCGACATTCAGTACTTC.

The chain recombines TRBV14 with TRBJ1-6; no reliable D call. Germline V gene sequence: CDR1 SGHDN, CDR2 FVKESK. Trimming removed 5 bases at V and 1 base at J, with 6 bases between. The CDR3 has 14 residues. CDR3 amino acids: CASSAASYNSPLHF. CDR3 bases: TGTGCCAGCAGCGCGGCATCCTATAATTCACCCCTCCACTTT.

V and J are TRBV9 and TRBJ1-2; D is ambiguous. This CDR3 has 15 amino acids. V lost 0 bases and J 2 bases, leaving 11 bases between the germline ends. Germline V gene data show CDR1 as SGDLS and CDR2 as YYNGEE. The CDR3 coding sequence is TGTGCCAGCAGCGTAGTCCCAGGTGGAAACTATGGCTACACCTTC. Amino acids: CASSVVPGGNYGYTF.

CDR3 DNA: TGTGCCAGCAGTTGGGGGGGCGCAGGCAATCAGCCCCAGCATTTT. Translation: CASSWGGAGNQPQHF. The rearrangement uses TRBV27 and TRBJ1-5; maybe TRBD1 (6 bases). Per the germline V gene, CDR1 is MNHEY and CDR2 is SMNVEV (reference sequence). This CDR3 is built from 15 residues. V was pared by 4 bases and J by 2 bases, with 12 bases between.

The V gene is TRBV13, the J gene TRBJ2-3, with 7 positions matching TRBD2. V lost 5 bases to trimming and J lost 6 bases; unmatched junction nucleotides: 14. CDR1 is PRHDT, CDR2 FYEKMQ, per germline (reference sequence). The CDR3 extends over 16 amino acids. CDR3 sequence: CASSLPGGSSTDTQYF. CDR3 DNA sequence: TGTGCCAGCAGCCTACCCGGCGGGAGTAGTACCGATACGCAGTATTTT.

In this sample, this clone turned up a few times. The chain is built from TRBV6-6 and TRBJ2-3; weak D call: TRBD2 (6 bases). V lost 5 bases and J 6 bases, leaving 15 bases between the germline ends. This CDR3 is 14 amino acids long. The V gene's germline CDR1 is MNHNY and CDR2 SVGAGI (reference sequence). CDR3 in amino acids: CASSNRFGGDTQYF. In nucleotides, the CDR3 is TGTGCCAGCAGTAACCGATTCGGAGGGGATACGCAGTATTTT.

This clone was detected once. The chain is built from TRBV7-2 and TRBJ2-3; TRBD1 matches at 9 bases. Germline assignment: CDR1 SGHTA and CDR2 FQGNSA. Unmatched junction bases numbered 4, after V lost 3 bases and J lost 0 bases. This CDR3 has 16 amino acids. The CDR3 spells CASSFRQGVSTDTQYF. CDR3 sequence (DNA): TGTGCCAGCAGCTTCCGACAGGGGGTCAGCACAGATACGCAGTATTTT. The whole variable domain, filled in from reference TRBV7-2 and TRBJ2-3, reads GAGVSQSPSNKVTEKGKDVELRCDPISGHTALYWYRQSLGQGLEFLIYFQGNSAPDKSGLPSDRFSAERTGGSVSTLTIQRTQQEDSAVYLCASSFRQGVSTDTQYFGPGTRLTVL.

This clone has more than one count but fewer than ten. The genes are TRBV7-2 and TRBJ2-7; 8 nucleotides line up with TRBD1. Unmatched junction bases numbered 8, after V lost 1 base and J lost 6 bases. This CDR3 is built from 15 residues. Germline V gene lookup returns CDR1 SGHTA and CDR2 FQGNSA. CDR3 DNA: TGTGCCAGCAGCTTAGGGGTCAGGGGGCGGGGCGAGCAGTACTTC. Protein product: CASSLGVRGRGEQYF.

V usage is TRBV2 and J usage is TRBJ1-4; 12 bases align to TRBD1. This CDR3 has 16 amino acids. Germline trimming cut 4 bases from V and 10 bases from J; bases unmatched to any gene: 10. CDR1 SNHLY and CDR2 FYNNEI come from the germline V gene. The CDR3 reads CASSGDRGRLSGKLFF. CDR3 DNA: TGTGCCAGCAGTGGGGACAGGGGGCGCCTTTCAGGAAAACTGTTTTTT.

V is TRBV11-3 and J is TRBJ2-1; 13 bases line up with TRBD2. This CDR3 is 15 amino acids long. Germline CDR1 SGHNT, CDR2 YENEEA. V lost 2 bases to trimming and J lost 9 bases; unmatched junction nucleotides: 4. This CDR3 is CASSLTTSGRGEQFF. The CDR3 DNA reads TGTGCCAGCAGCTTAACCACTAGCGGGAGGGGTGAGCAGTTCTTC.

In its sample, this clone was seen a few times. The chain joins TRBV11-3 to TRBJ2-3; D is undetermined. This CDR3 has 13 residues. Germline values: CDR1 SGHNT, CDR2 YENEEA. V was clipped by 5 bases and J by 1 base, with 7 bases between them. CDR3 sequence (DNA): TGTGCCAGCAGCCGCGCCGGCACAGATACGCAGTATTTT. The encoded protein is CASSRAGTDTQYF.

The CDR3 DNA sequence: TGCGCCAGCAGTTTCAGCGGGACTCTTTACAATGAGCAGTTCTTC. Translating gives CASSFSGTLYNEQFF. This chain connects TRBV4-1 to TRBJ2-1, with 7 bases identical to TRBD2. The length of the CDR3 is 15 residues. Germline trimming cut 6 bases from V and 4 bases from J; bases unmatched to any gene: 9. Germline V gene sequence: CDR1 MGHRA, CDR2 YSYEKL.

In this sample, this clone turned up a few times. The gene calls are TRBV21-1 and TRBJ2-2; TRBD2, the table's D call, lacks a check against the DNA. TRBV21-1 is labeled a pseudogene. This CDR3 region has 18 residues. This CDR3 reads CASSKKAGLATNTGELFF. CDR3 DNA: TGTGCCAGCAGCAAAAAGGCGGGACTAGCGACGAACACCGGGGAGCTGTTTTTT.

This clone was seen only a few times. This rearrangement joins TRBV5-1 to TRBJ2-7, with TRBD2 matching over 8 bases. Germline assignment: CDR1 SGHRS and CDR2 YFSETQ. The CDR3 loop spans 17 amino acids. Trimming cost V 0 bases and J 3 bases; bases outside gene matches: 11. The CDR3 DNA reads as TGCGCCAGCAGCTTGGAACTAGCGGCCCGGGGCGTCTACGAGCAGTACTTC. This codes for CASSLELAARGVYEQYF.

The chain joins TRBV2 to TRBJ2-7, with TRBD1 as a possible D gene (6 bases). Germline V lookup: CDR1 SNHLY, CDR2 FYNNEI. V was trimmed by 3 bases and J by 4 bases, leaving 7 bases between them. The CDR3 loop spans 12 amino acids. The CDR3 protein is CASSDQGYEQYF. The DNA of the CDR3 is TGTGCCAGCAGTGACCAGGGGTACGAGCAGTACTTC. The whole variable domain, remainder taken from reference TRBV2 and TRBJ2-7, is EPEVTQTPSHQVTQMGQEVILRCVPISNHLYFYWYRQILGQKVEFLVSFYNNEISEKSEIFDDQFSVERPDGSNFTLKIRSTKLEDSAMYFCASSDQGYEQYFGPGTRLTVT.

This clone appeared a few times. The chain links TRBV2 to TRBJ1-1; TRBD1 aligns across 12 bases. The CDR3 contains 14 residues. Germline loops: CDR1 SNHLY, CDR2 FYNNEI. After removal of 7 bases from V and 7 bases from J, the junction contained 7 bases not matched to a gene. The CDR3: CASTRDRGQGEAFF. The CDR3 DNA follows: TGTGCCAGCACACGGGACAGGGGGCAGGGTGAAGCTTTCTTT.

The chain links TRBV19 to TRBJ2-1; 8 bases line up with TRBD2. This CDR3 has 16 amino acids. Trimming at V came to 5 bases and at J to 2 bases, leaving 8 bases not matched to a gene. Germline values: CDR1 LNHDA, CDR2 SQIVND (reference sequence). The CDR3 here is CASSESGGPPYNEQFF. The CDR3 coding sequence is TGTGCCAGTAGTGAGTCGGGAGGGCCCCCCTACAATGAGCAGTTCTTC.

V usage is TRBV11-3 and J usage is TRBJ2-7, with 9 nucleotides matching TRBD2. The V gene end was trimmed by 5 bases and the J gene end by 5 bases; junction bases not matched to a gene: 10. Per germline, CDR1 SGHNT and CDR2 YENEEA. CDR3 size: 15 residues. The CDR3 protein is CASSRGREGRHEQYF. In nucleotides, the CDR3 is TGTGCCAGCAGCCGAGGGCGGGAGGGTCGGCACGAGCAGTACTTC.

This sequence joins TRBV4-1 and TRBJ1-2, with 7 bases aligning to TRBD1. Germline-derived CDR1 and CDR2 are MGHRA and YSYEKL. The V segment lost 4 bases and the J segment 4 bases; nucleotides outside the gene matches: 15. The CDR3 runs 17 residues. CDR3 amino acids: CASSLTGRDRSFYGYTF. The CDR3 DNA reads TGCGCCAGCAGCCTCACTGGAAGGGACAGATCTTTCTATGGCTACACCTTC.

The chain carries TRBV5-1 and TRBJ1-2, with a possible D match to TRBD1 (5 bases). CDR3 length: 15 residues. Germline V CDR1 and CDR2: SGHRS, YFSETQ. Deletions cut 2 bases from V and 5 bases from J, with 16 bases between. CDR3 protein: CASSFGGASVYGYTF. The CDR3 nucleotides are TGCGCCAGCAGCTTTGGAGGGGCCTCTGTTTATGGCTACACCTTC.

This chain joins TRBV7-9 and TRBJ1-2; maybe TRBD1 (5 bases). The V and J ends lost 1 base and 8 bases respectively, with 11 bases between them. This CDR3 is built from 13 residues. CDR1 is SEHNR, CDR2 FQNEAQ, per germline (reference sequence). CDR3 sequence reads: CASSLGTPSGYTF. In DNA, the CDR3 is TGTGCCAGCAGCTTAGGGACACCGTCCGGCTACACCTTC.

This clone has just a few counts. This chain uses TRBV5-5 with TRBJ1-2; maybe TRBD1 (5 bases). V dropped 3 bases and J dropped 5 bases, with 8 bases sitting between them. From germline, CDR1 is SGHKS and CDR2 YYEKEE (reference sequence). The CDR3 runs 12 residues. The CDR3 DNA reads TGTGCCAGCAGCTCCGGGACTTATGGCTACACCTTC. It encodes CASSSGTYGYTF.

This clone was counted a single time. V usage is TRBV27 and J usage is TRBJ2-2; 10 bases agree with TRBD1. CDR3 size: 17 residues. The V gene end was trimmed by 5 bases and the J gene end by 4 bases; junction bases not matched to a gene: 10. From germline, CDR1 is MNHEY and CDR2 SMNVEV (reference sequence). The DNA for the CDR3 is TGTGCCAGCAGTCACCGCCGGACAGGGGGAAGCACCGGGGAGCTGTTTTTT. It codes for CASSHRRTGGSTGELFF.

The chain has TRBV9 and TRBJ1-5; perhaps TRBD1 as D (6 bases). V lost 5 bases and J lost 0, with 9 bases in between. The CDR3 sequence is 14 residues long. The germline gives CDR1 SGDLS, CDR2 YYNGEE. CDR3: CASSPTGSNQPQHF. DNA of the CDR3: TGTGCCAGCAGTCCGACAGGTAGCAATCAGCCCCAGCATTTT.